This entry is about one T cell receptor (beta chain). These data originate in a study of blood T cell repertoires in COVID-19. Background on the study: Acute-phase and convalescent COVID-19 samples originated in the United States, Italy and Spain. Sample material is recorded as cDNA or gDNA derived from T cells, B-cell-depleted T cells, or PBMCs.

Per the original data handling: Reference gene primer amplification gave estimated nucleated cell counts. Data came from immunoSEQ multiplex PCR; TCRdb stores just in-frame clones and leaves some out. V and J calls and clone size follow that table, whereas D and trimming were derived from the DNA. This sample has 180,000 or so clones, with roughly three quarters found just once. CDR1 is GTSNPN and CDR2 is SVGIG in the germline V gene (reference sequence). There are 18 residues in the CDR3. The V and J ends lost 0 bases and 0 bases, in that order; junction bases with no gene match: 5. The J gene is TRBJ2-1, the V gene TRBV30, with 13 bases matching TRBD2. The sequence derives from a woman between 45 and 60 years old with active or convalescent COVID-19. The sample taken for sequencing was peripheral blood. CDR3: CAWSVGLAGSSSYNEQFF. CDR3 bases: TGTGCCTGGAGTGTGGGACTAGCGGGGTCAAGCTCCTACAATGAGCAGTTCTTC.